This passage covers 26 T cell receptor beta chains from one sample sequenced in a study of CD8 T cells in ankylosing spondylitis. TCRdb redid the calling of the 5' RACE reads with MiXCR, one entry per CDR3 protein. The sample includes around 130,000 distinct CDR3 sequences, roughly a tenth seen only once; the top ten take approximately 3.5%. Sequencing was performed on blood, either unsorted or a sorted T cell fraction (not recorded which). The receptors derive from a male donor with ankylosing spondylitis or in good health (not recorded which).

This clonotype was recorded many times. This sequence joins TRBV20-1 and TRBJ1-3, with no clear D. Germline CDR1 DFQATT, CDR2 SNEGSKA (reference sequence). Trimming left V 6 bases short and J 7 bases short, with 13 bases between. CDR3 size: 12 residues. DNA for the CDR3: TGCAGTGCGAAAACGGCGGAGAACACCATATATTTT. Translating gives CSAKTAENTIYF.

There are many counts of this clonotype. The J gene is TRBJ2-7, the V gene TRBV5-1, with D possibly being TRBD2 (5 bases). The CDR3 is 15 amino acids. Germline loops: CDR1 SGHRS, CDR2 YFSETQ. With 3 bases removed from V and 2 bases from J, the gap between germline ends came to 15 bases. In DNA, the CDR3 is TGCGCCAGCAGCTATGAGGGCCGGCAGACCTACGAGCAGTACTTC. Residues: CASSYEGRQTYEQYF.

The chain has TRBV7-9 and TRBJ2-1, with 10 bases matching TRBD2. Trimming at V came to 10 bases and at J to 7 bases, leaving 7 bases not matched to a gene. CDR1 is SEHNR and CDR2 is FQNEAQ in the germline V gene (reference sequence). The CDR3 is 13 residues long. Written as DNA, the CDR3 is TGTGCCATCGAGCGGGAGGGCCTGAATGAGCAGTTCTTC. Translation: CAIEREGLNEQFF. Looking up the rest from reference TRBV7-9 and TRBJ2-1 gives the full variable domain: DTGVSQNPRHKITKRGQNVTFRCDPISEHNRLYWYRQTLGQGPEFLTYFQNEAQLEKSRLLSDRFSAERPKGSFSTLEIQRTEQGDSAMYLCAIEREGLNEQFFGPGTRLTVL.

This clonotype was recorded a few times. The chain employs TRBV5-8 and TRBJ2-7; D uncertain. Germline CDR1 and CDR2: SGHTS and YDEGEE. The CDR3 is made up of 11 amino acids. Trimming took off 2 bases at V and 12 bases at J, with 12 bases between the two ends. The CDR3 DNA reads as TGTGCCAGCAGCTTTTCGTTGGAACGGTACTTC. Residues: CASSFSLERYF.

This clonotype was recorded a few times. V and J are TRBV20-1 and TRBJ2-1; 10 nucleotides align to TRBD1. The CDR3 consists of 16 residues. CDR1 is DFQATT and CDR2 is SNEGSKA in the germline V gene (reference sequence). V was pared by 3 bases and J by 3 bases, with 8 bases of the junction left unmatched. CDR3: CSASARDRGNYNEQFF. For the CDR3, the DNA is TGCAGTGCTAGTGCCAGGGACAGGGGAAACTACAATGAGCAGTTCTTC.

This chain links TRBV2 with TRBJ2-1; D tentatively fits TRBD1 or TRBD2 (6 bases each). V was cut by 6 bases and J by 1 base, with 13 bases left in between. Germline CDR1 reads SNHLY; CDR2 reads FYNNEI. The CDR3 is made up of 15 amino acids. Written as DNA, the CDR3 is TGTGCCAGCAGAGGCGGGACACGTTCCTACAATGAGCAGTTCTTC. Translating gives CASRGGTRSYNEQFF.

This clonotype showed up just a few times. J is TRBJ1-1 and V is TRBV5-1, with D unresolved. CDR1 and CDR2 from the germline V gene are SGHRS and YFSETQ. The CDR3 is 15 residues long. Between the trimmed V and J ends, which lost 1 base and 1 base, there was a span of 11 bases. The DNA of the CDR3 is TGCGCCAGCAGCTTGTCAGGACCCGAGAACACTGAAGCTTTCTTT. It translates to CASSLSGPENTEAFF.

V gene TRBV18 combines with J gene TRBJ2-7; 7 bases match TRBD2. The CDR3 sequence is 14 residues long. Germline CDR1 is KGHSH and CDR2 is LQKENI. The ends lost 3 bases at V and 9 bases at J; junction bases unmatched: 11. CDR3 in DNA: TGTGCCAGCTCACCGAGCGGGAAGGGTGCGGGGCAGTACTTC. Protein product: CASSPSGKGAGQYF.

This clonotype was counted at least ten times. This chain uses TRBV13 with TRBJ2-7, with TRBD2 matching 13 bases. This CDR3 is built from 16 residues. Germline lookup yields CDR1 PRHDT and CDR2 FYEKMQ (reference sequence). J was trimmed by 3 bases and V by 5 bases; bases with no gene match: 7. Here the CDR3 DNA reads TGTGCCAGCAGCACAGGACTAGCGGGAGTGGGCTACGAGCAGTACTTC. It encodes CASSTGLAGVGYEQYF.

As to this clonotype: No conserved phenylalanine or tryptophan is present at the end of the CDR3, so a read error is the likely explanation. The V call is TRBV7-9, the J call TRBJ2-1; maybe TRBD1 (6 bases). The CDR3 is 14 amino acids. Trimming removed 4 bases at V and 3 bases at J, with 10 bases between. Germline CDR1 is SEHNR and CDR2 is FQNEAQ (reference sequence). CDR3 DNA sequence: TGTGCCAGCAGCTATCTACAGGGCTACAATGAGCAGTTCTCC. It codes for CASSYLQGYNEQFS.

This clonotype has ten or more counts. The chain is built from TRBV20-1 and TRBJ2-2; 7 bases align to TRBD1. Germline CDR1 and CDR2: DFQATT and SNEGSKA (reference sequence). The CDR3 sequence is 15 residues long. V shed 6 bases, J shed 5 bases, and the junction held 12 bases outside the gene matches. CDR3 sequence reads: CSARPGQRGTGELFF. CDR3 sequence (DNA): TGCAGTGCCAGGCCGGGACAGAGGGGGACCGGGGAGCTGTTTTTT.

This clonotype has a count of ten or more. The rearrangement links TRBV5-1 to TRBJ2-2, with TRBD2 matching over 11 bases. Looked up from germline, CDR1 is SGHRS and CDR2 is YFSETQ. This CDR3 has 17 amino acids. J gave up 0 bases and V 2 bases, and 3 bases lay outside the gene matches. The CDR3 loop reads CASSLPGLAANTGELFF. CDR3 sequence (DNA): TGCGCCAGCAGCTTACCGGGACTAGCGGCGAACACCGGGGAGCTGTTTTTT. Filled out from reference TRBV5-1 and TRBJ2-2, the complete variable domain reads KAGVTQTPRYLIKTRGQQVTLSCSPISGHRSVSWYQQTPGQGLQFLFEYFSETQRNKGNFPGRFSGRQFSNSRSEMNVSTLELGDSALYLCASSLPGLAANTGELFFGEGSRLTVL.

This clonotype was seen ten or more times. The chain links TRBV5-1 to TRBJ2-1, with TRBD1 matching over 9 bases. Germline loops: CDR1 SGHRS, CDR2 YFSETQ. V was clipped by 3 bases and J by 9 bases; unmatched bases: 7. The CDR3 has 14 amino acids. The CDR3 sequence: CASSSGQGYGEQFF. Here the CDR3 DNA reads TGCGCCAGCAGCTCGGGACAGGGCTACGGTGAGCAGTTCTTC.

This clonotype was seen many times. V usage is TRBV5-1 and J usage is TRBJ1-1; D gene ambiguous. V dropped 5 bases and J dropped 2 bases, with 10 bases sitting between them. Germline V CDR1 and CDR2: SGHRS, YFSETQ. This CDR3 has 13 residues. The CDR3 sequence is CASRETLNTEAFF. Written as DNA, the CDR3 is TGCGCCAGCAGGGAGACGCTAAACACTGAAGCTTTCTTT. The full variable domain, with the rest looked up from reference TRBV5-1 and TRBJ1-1, is KAGVTQTPRYLIKTRGQQVTLSCSPISGHRSVSWYQQTPGQGLQFLFEYFSETQRNKGNFPGRFSGRQFSNSRSEMNVSTLELGDSALYLCASRETLNTEAFFGQGTRLTVV.

There are many counts of this clonotype. The J gene is TRBJ2-7, the V gene TRBV3-1; tentatively, D is TRBD1 (5 bases). V was shortened by 3 bases and J by 2 bases, with 14 bases between the two germline ends. The CDR3 is made up of 15 amino acids. Germline-derived CDR1 and CDR2 are LGHDT and YNNKEL (reference sequence). The chain's CDR3 is CASSQQGQGAYEQYF. The CDR3 DNA sequence: TGTGCCAGCAGCCAGCAAGGGCAGGGTGCCTACGAGCAGTACTTC.

This CDR3 is CSAPGPWETQYF. CDR3 coding DNA: TGCAGTGCCCCGGGCCCCTGGGAGACCCAGTACTTC. The V and J genes are TRBV20-1 and TRBJ2-5; D gene ambiguous. This CDR3 comprises 12 residues. Germline V gives CDR1 DFQATT, CDR2 SNEGSKA (reference sequence). Trimming removed 6 bases from V and 5 bases from J, with 13 bases in between.

The table lists this clonotype with many counts. The V and J genes are TRBV6-5 and TRBJ2-7; TRBD1 is a possible D gene (5 bases). Germline V gene sequence: CDR1 MNHEY, CDR2 SVGAGI. This CDR3 is built from 17 residues. Trimming pared 4 bases from V and 5 bases from J, leaving 24 bases between. In DNA form, the CDR3 reads TGTGCCAGCAGTTCTACAGGAAGGGTCCTCCGATCAGACGAGCAGTACTTC. Translation gives CASSSTGRVLRSDEQYF.

The table lists this clonotype with a few counts. As DNA, the CDR3 is TGTGCCAGCAGCTTAGAAAGGGTCTCCTACGAGCAGTACTTC. As protein: CASSLERVSYEQYF. The V gene is TRBV7-9, the J gene TRBJ2-7; D uncertain. The CDR3 is 14 residues long. V was clipped by 1 base and J by 0 bases, with 7 bases between them. The germline V gene encodes CDR1 SEHNR and CDR2 FQNEAQ (reference sequence).

In its sample, this clonotype was seen a few times. This chain uses TRBV12-3 or TRBV12-4 with TRBJ2-1, with TRBD2 identical over 7 bases. The length of the CDR3 is 15 residues. Losses at the gene ends were 3 bases for V and 8 bases for J; bases not matched to a gene: 10. The CDR3 sequence is CASSFGDYTFDEQFF. The CDR3 DNA reads TGTGCCAGCAGTTTCGGGGACTATACGTTCGATGAGCAGTTCTTC.

This clonotype appeared a few times. J is TRBJ2-1 and V is TRBV7-2; 14 nucleotides agree with TRBD2. CDR3 length: 17 amino acids. CDR1 and CDR2 from the germline V gene are SGHTA and FQGNSA. V lost 5 bases, J lost 4 bases, and 7 bases stayed unmatched. The CDR3 nucleotides are TGTGCCAGCAGCCCGACTAGCGGGAGGGTAGGGTACAATGAGCAGTTCTTC. Its translation: CASSPTSGRVGYNEQFF.

This chain links TRBV20-1 with TRBJ2-5; 10 bases line up with TRBD2. V dropped 2 bases and J dropped 5; count of bases not matched to a gene: 5. Germline lookup yields CDR1 DFQATT and CDR2 SNEGSKA (reference sequence). The CDR3 loop spans 14 amino acids. The CDR3, as DNA: TGCAGTGCTAGATCCCTAGCGGGAGTCGAGACCCAGTACTTC. This codes for CSARSLAGVETQYF.

This clonotype has at least ten counts. This sequence joins TRBV4-2 and TRBJ1-3; D perhaps matches TRBD1 (5 bases). Per the germline V gene, CDR1 is LGHNA and CDR2 is YNFKEQ. The CDR3 contains 14 residues. V lost 0 bases and J lost 4, with 7 bases in between. The CDR3 protein is CASSQERGGNTIYF. The CDR3 nucleotides read TGTGCCAGCAGCCAAGAGCGGGGGGGAAACACCATATATTTT.

There are many counts of this clonotype. J is TRBJ2-1 and V is TRBV20-1; D is ambiguous. Per germline, CDR1 DFQATT and CDR2 SNEGSKA (reference sequence). This CDR3 is built from 13 residues. CDR3 sequence: CSGKDDLYNEQFF. The CDR3 coding sequence is TGCAGCGGTAAGGACGACCTCTACAATGAGCAGTTCTTC.

The chain recombines TRBV7-9 with TRBJ2-3, with D maybe TRBD1 (6 bases). Trimming cost V 5 bases and J 0 bases, with 12 bases left between them. CDR3 length: 15 residues. Germline V gives CDR1 SEHNR, CDR2 FQNEAQ (reference sequence). CDR3 DNA: TGTGCCAGCAGCCCAGGACAGCCTAGCACAGATACGCAGTATTTT. It specifies CASSPGQPSTDTQYF.

The rearrangement uses TRBV29-1 and TRBJ2-2; D might be TRBD2 (6 bases). Germline-derived CDR1 and CDR2 are SQVTM and ANQGSEA. V lost 7 bases, J lost 8 bases, and 20 bases lay in between. The CDR3 totals 14 residues. The CDR3 reads CSGGKSREVGELFF. The CDR3, as DNA: TGCAGCGGCGGAAAATCAAGGGAGGTGGGGGAGCTGTTTTTT.

With respect to this clonotype: This clone may be a read error of a much larger clone one base away. The gene calls are TRBV7-3 and TRBJ2-4; D possibly corresponds to TRBD2 (5 bases). The length of the CDR3 is 14 residues. CDR1 and CDR2 (germline): SGHTA, FQGTGA. V gave up 2 bases and J gave up 12 bases, with 17 bases separating them. CDR3 coding DNA: TGTGCCAGCAGCTTAGGAGGCCCAGCCAGCAGTCAGTACTTC. Translating gives CASSLGGPASSQYF. The full variable domain, its missing parts supplied by reference TRBV7-3 and TRBJ2-4, is GAGVSQTPSNKVTEKGKYVELRCDPISGHTALYWYRQSLGQGPEFLIYFQGTGAADDSGLPNDRFFAVRPEGSVSTLKIQRTERGDSAVYLCASSLGGPASSQYFGAGTRLSVL.